The T cell receptor (beta chain) under discussion was sequenced for a study of human T cells and chemical hapten exposure. Study-level points and caveats: Once DPC sensitization occurred, TCRs above 1 in 1000 frequency showed no change. Expanded TCRs clustered into significantly more large CDR3 similarity groups than controls, the analysis revealed.

CDR1 and CDR2 from the germline V gene are SGHRS and YFSETQ. The CDR3 totals 13 residues. With 0 bases removed from V and 8 bases from J, the gap between germline ends came to 8 bases. In its sample, this clonotype was seen many times. Its specificity is unknown. TCRdb recomputed calls from the RACE reads with MiXCR, one row per CDR3 protein. There are more than 50,000 distinct CDR3 sequences in the sample; roughly 6.7% occur only once, and 1.6% lies in the top ten. Time point defined: pre-sensitization, week 0. Treatment specified: therapeutic diphenylcyclopropenone sensitization with weekly scalp DPC.

The source material was whole blood, sampled in connection with sensitization to the hapten diphenylcyclopropenone (DPC). The source is a woman under 40 with alopecia areata. Some clones in this sample may be carry-over from other donors' samples. The chain links TRBV5-1 to TRBJ2-2; no clear D gene. The CDR3, as DNA: TGCGCCAGCAGCTTGGGTGCGGTGGGGGAGCTGTTTTTT. Translated, it gives CASSLGAVGELFF. Filled out from reference TRBV5-1 and TRBJ2-2, the complete variable domain reads KAGVTQTPRYLIKTRGQQVTLSCSPISGHRSVSWYQQTPGQGLQFLFEYFSETQRNKGNFPGRFSGRQFSNSRSEMNVSTLELGDSALYLCASSLGAVGELFFGEGSRLTVL.